This T cell receptor beta chain was sequenced for a study of blood T cells in healthy people across ages. Findings and limits, study-wide: It was not known whether donors were CMV positive (a possible confounder of expanded clonotype changes).

This clonotype was recorded only once. What it binds is not known. Next came a second PCR, run for roughly 6 to 11 cycles, which used a sample-barcoded 5' primer along with a J-beta primer mix. Tagging of each cDNA molecule was performed by a template-switch adaptor with 12 random nucleotides. MiXCR, applied by TCRdb to the 5' RACE reads, yields one record per CDR3 protein. This table holds roughly 1,500,000 distinct CDR3 sequences, around two fifths found once. Donors were healthy Caucasian individuals from Russia aged about 6 to 90. Peripheral blood was drawn, approximately 9.5 milliliters per donor. The CDR3 spans 12 residues. CDR1 SQVTM and CDR2 ANQGSEA come from the germline V gene. The V and J ends lost 6 bases and 6 bases respectively, with 14 bases between them.

The chain uses TRBV29-1 and TRBJ2-5; perhaps TRBD1 as D (5 bases). Sequencing was performed on blood. The sequence derives from a woman aged 18-29 years in good health. CDR3 DNA: TGCAGCGTAGTGACAGAGTACAAGACCCAGTACTTC. Residues: CSVVTEYKTQYF.